One and the same sample provided the 6 T cell receptor beta chains below, sequenced in a study of shared clonotypes between healthy human individuals. Repertoires were generated with immunoSEQ multiplex PCR, while TCRdb's copy carries only in-frame clones and drops some. The data hold some 660,000 clones, with around 73% observed a single time. The specimen was memory CD4+ T cells sorted from blood. The subset here: CD45RA-negative fraction. Every receptor here comes from a woman in her 30s in good health.

The chain uses TRBV20-1 and TRBJ2-7, with D hard to call. There are 11 residues in the CDR3. CDR1 and CDR2 (germline): DFQATT, SNEGSKA (reference sequence). V was shortened by 6 bases and J by 0 bases, with 6 bases between the two germline ends. This chain's CDR3 is CSAWTSYEQYF. Here the CDR3 DNA reads TGCAGTGCCTGGACCTCCTACGAGCAGTACTTC.

The chain links TRBV11-3 to TRBJ2-2, with a weak D call TRBD2 (6 bases). The germline CDR1 and CDR2 sequences are SGHNT and YENEEA. V lost 2 bases and J 5 bases, leaving 9 bases between the germline ends. The CDR3 spans 14 residues. CDR3 residues: CASSLSGGTGELFF. For the CDR3, the DNA is TGTGCCAGCAGCTTAAGCGGAGGGACCGGGGAGCTGTTTTTT.

This clone appeared a few times. The rearrangement links TRBV19 to TRBJ2-5, with a possible D match to TRBD2 (5 bases). Germline V gene data show CDR1 as LNHDA and CDR2 as SQIVND (reference sequence). CDR3 size: 13 residues. Trimming took 4 bases from V and 2 from J, leaving 8 bases between them. CDR3 loop: CASSTGLQETQYF. The CDR3 nucleotides are TGTGCCAGTAGTACAGGACTTCAAGAGACCCAGTACTTC.

Comments on this clone: Other DNA sequences in this sample translate to the same CDR3. The chain has TRBV11-2 and TRBJ2-2; D gene unclear. CDR1 is SGHAT, CDR2 FQNNGV, per germline. The CDR3 contains 13 residues. The V gene lost 5 bases and the J gene lost 4 bases, with 8 bases spanning the gap. CDR3 sequence (DNA): TGTGCCAGCAGCCTGTCCCGCACCGGGGAGCTGTTTTTT. As protein: CASSLSRTGELFF.

V and J are TRBV25-1 and TRBJ1-4; D is undetermined. Trimming took off 2 bases at V and 4 bases at J, with 11 bases between the two ends. Germline CDR1 MGHDK, CDR2 SYGVNS. This CDR3 comprises 15 residues. The chain's CDR3 is CASSERAAINEKLFF. CDR3 coding DNA: TGTGCCAGCAGTGAAAGGGCAGCAATTAATGAAAAACTGTTTTTT.

This chain links TRBV4-1 with TRBJ2-3; 12 nucleotides agree with TRBD2. Germline V gives CDR1 MGHRA, CDR2 YSYEKL. This CDR3 contains 21 residues. The V and J ends lost 0 bases and 0 bases, in that order; junction bases with no gene match: 13. CDR3 sequence reads: CASSQDKGWTSGTTSTDTQYF. DNA for the CDR3: TGCGCCAGCAGCCAAGATAAGGGCTGGACTAGCGGGACAACTAGCACAGATACGCAGTATTTT.